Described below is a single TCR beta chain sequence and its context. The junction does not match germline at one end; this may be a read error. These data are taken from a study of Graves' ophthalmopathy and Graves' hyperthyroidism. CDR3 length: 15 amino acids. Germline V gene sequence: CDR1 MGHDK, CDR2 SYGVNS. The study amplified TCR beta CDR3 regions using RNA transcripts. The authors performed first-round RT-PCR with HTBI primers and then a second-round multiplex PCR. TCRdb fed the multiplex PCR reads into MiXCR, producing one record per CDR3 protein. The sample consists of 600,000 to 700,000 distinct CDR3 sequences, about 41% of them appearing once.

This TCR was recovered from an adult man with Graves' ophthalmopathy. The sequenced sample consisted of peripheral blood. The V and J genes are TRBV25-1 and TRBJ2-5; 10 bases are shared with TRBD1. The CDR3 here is CASSLLGQGQETRYF. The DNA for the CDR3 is TGTGCCAGCTCGCTACTGGGACAGGGGCAGGAGACCCGGTACTTC.